This TCR beta chain was recovered during a study of cytomegalovirus exposure and HLA in healthy donors. For the study at large: Earlier sequencing of about 179 million T cells yielded roughly 120 million unique TCR beta sequences. The study, taken as a whole, reports: TCR beta sequences reportedly predicted the HLA-A and HLA-B alleles of most subjects accurately. A link between a missense DCLRE1C variant and TCR beta V- and J-gene trimming emerged from a later analysis.

Trimming stripped 0 bases from V and 7 bases from J, with 9 bases between. The CDR3 loop spans 13 amino acids. CDR1 is SGHAT and CDR2 is FQNNGV in the germline V gene. Unrecorded immune exposure was likely among donors, who were nominally healthy when sampled. The study ran its PCR with 60 Vbeta and 13 Jbeta primers. The table came from immunoSEQ multiplex PCR; TCRdb's copy has only in-frame clones and leaves some out. In the table there are a few hundred thousand clones, roughly 80% of which are singletons. Concerning this clone: Its antigen remains unknown. The sample contains more than one DNA sequence encoding this CDR3.

The source is a man younger than 40 in good health and CMV-seronegative. The chain combines TRBV11-2 with TRBJ1-2; D call uncertain. The material sequenced was PBMCs. CDR3 DNA: TGTGCCAGCAGCTTAGATCGGGGATCTGGCTACACCTTC. The encoded protein is CASSLDRGSGYTF.